The rows below give T cell receptor beta chains drawn from one sample of a study of T cells in Graves' hyperthyroidism and ophthalmopathy. TCRdb called the multiplex PCR reads again in MiXCR, with one record for every CDR3 protein. The sample holds about 360,000 distinct CDR3 sequences, approximately 13% seen once. The sequenced sample consisted of blood. Source of these receptors: a young woman with Graves' hyperthyroidism. The CDR3 runs from the conserved cysteine through the conserved F or W. The D gene is left open where the match is weak. Size values are once, few and many counts, or a class for expanded clones, and some rows have none.

>TRBD1|TRBV28|many|TRBJ1-4
CASNTGGLPAVGEKLFF
TGTGCCAGCAATACAGGGGGGCTCCCCGCGGTGGGAGAAAAACTGTTTTTT
>TRBD2|TRBV5-1|many|TRBJ2-7
CASSFLGGSDPYEQYF
TGCGCCAGCAGCTTTCTCGGCGGGAGTGATCCCTACGAGCAGTACTTC
>.|TRBV9|many|TRBJ2-5
CASSSGLSASEETQYF
TGTGCCAGCAGCTCCGGACTCTCCGCCTCGGAAGAGACCCAGTACTTC
>.|TRBV7-3|.|TRBJ2-1
CASSPGDRVEQFF
TGTGCCAGCAGCCCCGGGGATAGGGTTGAGCAGTTCTTC
>.|TRBV7-2|many|TRBJ1-1
CASSLDGGSIVAFF
TGTGCCAGCAGCTTAGATGGCGGGAGCATTGTAGCTTTCTTT
>.|TRBV7-9|few|TRBJ1-1
CASRPDPNTEAFF
TGTGCCAGCAGACCGGACCCAAACACTGAAGCTTTCTTT
>.|TRBV4-3|few|TRBJ2-1
CASSQEGDRYNEQFF
TGCGCCAGCAGCCAAGAAGGAGACAGATACAATGAGCAGTTCTTC
>TRBD2|TRBV28|many|TRBJ2-1
CASSLITSEYNEQFF
TGTGCCAGCAGTTTAATCACTAGCGAGTACAATGAGCAGTTCTTC
>.|TRBV27|few|TRBJ2-7
CASRGTGRFEQYF
TGTGCCAGCAGAGGGACTGGCCGGTTCGAGCAGTACTTC
>TRBD1|TRBV20-1|many|TRBJ2-3
CSAMKTGVTDTQYF
TGCAGTGCTATGAAAACAGGGGTCACAGATACGCAGTATTTT
>.|TRBV7-8|many|TRBJ1-3
CASSRTGFRQDPGNTIYF
TGTGCCAGCAGCCGCACGGGGTTCCGGCAGGACCCCGGAAACACCATATATTTT
>TRBD2|TRBV7-2|many|TRBJ2-1
CATQLISGRIDEQFF
TGTGCCACGCAGCTTATTAGCGGGAGGATAGATGAGCAGTTCTTC
>TRBD1|TRBV27|many|TRBJ2-7
CASRKPGQGGEQYF
TGTGCCAGCAGGAAACCGGGACAGGGGGGCGAGCAGTACTTC
>TRBD2|TRBV12-3/TRBV12-4|.|TRBJ2-3
CASLLSGGLDTQYF
TGTGCCAGCCTACTTAGCGGGGGATTGGATACGCAGTATTTT
>.|TRBV6-2/TRBV6-3|many|TRBJ2-7
CASSYALRREQYF
TGTGCCAGCAGTTATGCCCTGCGACGCGAGCAGTACTTC
>.|TRBV7-2|many|TRBJ1-1
CASSFITEAFF
TGTGCCAGCAGCTTTATAACTGAAGCTTTCTTT
>.|TRBV18|many|TRBJ1-2
CASSPAPNYGYTF
TGTGCCAGCTCACCAGCCCCTAACTATGGCTACACCTTC
>.|TRBV3-1|many|TRBJ2-7
CASSHTARSYEQYF
TGTGCCAGCAGCCATACTGCGCGCTCCTACGAGCAGTACTTC
>TRBD1|TRBV18|few|TRBJ1-5
CASSPGDRVDQPQHF
TGTGCCAGCTCACCAGGGGACAGGGTTGATCAGCCCCAGCATTTT
>.|TRBV5-1|many|TRBJ2-7
CASSLGYGKDYEQYF
TGCGCCAGCAGCTTGGGCTATGGGAAGGACTACGAGCAGTACTTC
>.|TRBV12-3/TRBV12-4|many|TRBJ2-1
CASSFVAGTNEQFF
TGTGCCAGCAGTTTCGTGGCAGGGACGAATGAGCAGTTCTTC
>TRBD2|TRBV7-6|many|TRBJ2-7
CASSSTSGAYEQYF
TGTGCCAGCAGCTCTACTAGCGGGGCCTACGAGCAGTACTTC
>TRBD2|TRBV28|many|TRBJ2-4
CASSIPGLAGELGSKNIQYF
TGTGCCAGCAGTATCCCCGGACTAGCGGGGGAGCTGGGTTCCAAAAACATTCAGTACTTC
>.|TRBV20-1|many|TRBJ2-5
CSARDHRGETQYF
TGCAGTGCTAGGGACCATCGGGGGGAGACCCAGTACTTC
>.|TRBV24-1|few|TRBJ2-1
CATSDSGAGEQFF
TGTGCCACCAGTGATTCGGGGGCGGGTGAGCAGTTCTTC
>TRBD2|TRBV28|many|TRBJ2-3
CASSGAGDTDTQYF
TGTGCCAGCAGTGGAGCGGGAGACACAGATACGCAGTATTTT
>TRBD2|TRBV20-1|many|TRBJ2-1
CSVPKRAASGAPSSYNEQFF
TGCAGTGTCCCGAAACGAGCGGCTAGCGGGGCCCCAAGCTCCTACAATGAGCAGTTCTTC
>.|TRBV28|many|TRBJ2-7
CASSFRGPPYEQYF
TGTGCCAGCAGTTTTCGGGGGCCACCCTACGAGCAGTACTTC
>.|TRBV12-3/TRBV12-4|many|TRBJ2-1
CASSTDLHNEQFF
TGTGCCAGCAGCACCGACCTACACAATGAGCAGTTCTTC
>TRBD1|TRBV7-9|many|TRBJ2-2
CASTPRDRGFTGELFF
TGTGCCAGCACCCCCCGGGACAGGGGGTTTACCGGGGAGCTGTTTTTT
>.|TRBV2|.|TRBJ2-3
CASSDWQGSPDTQYF
TGTGCCAGCAGTGATTGGCAGGGGTCGCCAGATACGCAGTATTTT
>.|TRBV24-1|.|TRBJ1-5
CATSDPGRGGNQPQHF
TGTGCCACCAGTGACCCAGGTAGGGGGGGCAATCAGCCCCAGCATTTT
>TRBD1|TRBV12-3/TRBV12-4|many|TRBJ2-4
CASSPGGYGKNIQYF
TGTGCCAGCAGCCCAGGGGGCTATGGCAAAAACATTCAGTACTTC
>.|TRBV10-3|.|TRBJ2-7
CAISEAGFREQYF
TGTGCCATCAGTGAGGCAGGGTTCCGAGAGCAGTACTTC
>.|TRBV28|many|TRBJ1-2
CASRGMGEGGYTF
TGTGCCAGCAGGGGGATGGGAGAGGGTGGCTACACCTTC
>.|TRBV24-1|few|TRBJ1-1
CATSHGSSNTEAFF
TGTGCCACCAGTCACGGTAGCTCGAACACTGAAGCTTTCTTT
>TRBD2|TRBV5-1|.|TRBJ2-5
CASSLTPSGQETQYF
TGCGCCAGCAGCTTGACGCCTAGCGGGCAAGAGACCCAGTACTTC
>.|TRBV18|many|TRBJ2-7
CASSPDPQGLGEQYF
TGTGCCAGCTCACCAGACCCCCAGGGGTTGGGCGAGCAGTACTTC
>.|TRBV6-2/TRBV6-3|many|TRBJ2-5
CASRRQVQETQYF
TGTGCCAGCAGGCGACAGGTACAAGAGACCCAGTACTTC
>TRBD2|TRBV12-3/TRBV12-4|many|TRBJ2-2
CASSPRTAGESTGELFF
TGTGCCAGCAGTCCTCGTACGGCGGGAGAAAGCACCGGGGAGCTGTTTTTT
>TRBD2|TRBV5-1|few|TRBJ2-5
CASRFAASGIQETQYF
TGCGCCAGCAGGTTCGCCGCTAGCGGGATACAAGAGACCCAGTACTTC
>TRBD1|TRBV28|many|TRBJ1-3
CASRPGQGPRNTIYF
TGTGCCAGCAGACCCGGACAGGGCCCTAGAAACACCATATATTTT
>.|TRBV9|few|TRBJ2-3
CASSVGGGVRTDTQYF
TGTGCCAGCAGCGTAGGCGGAGGGGTTAGGACAGATACGCAGTATTTT
>.|TRBV7-2|many|TRBJ2-5
CASSLGGSAGETQYF
TGTGCCAGCAGCTTAGGCGGATCTGCAGGGGAGACCCAGTACTTC
>.|TRBV7-3|many|TRBJ1-2
CASSFLGSGMGGYTF
TGTGCCAGCAGCTTCCTTGGGTCCGGCATGGGTGGCTACACCTTC
>.|TRBV7-9|few|TRBJ1-6
CASSGWDSPLHF
TGTGCCAGCAGTGGTTGGGATTCACCCCTCCACTTT
>TRBD2|TRBV20-1|many|TRBJ2-2
CSARVGAGLPAGELFF
TGCAGTGCTAGAGTGGGAGCGGGGCTTCCTGCCGGGGAGCTGTTTTTT
>.|TRBV6-2/TRBV6-3|many|TRBJ1-1
CASSYSRQGLSEAFF
TGTGCCAGCAGTTACTCGAGGCAGGGTCTATCTGAAGCTTTCTTT
>TRBD1|TRBV7-2|.|TRBJ1-1
CPSSLLQGGTEAFF
TGTCCCAGCAGCTTACTACAGGGGGGCACTGAAGCTTTCTTT
>.|TRBV25-1|many|TRBJ1-1
CASSEYLNTEAFF
TGTGCCAGCAGTGAATATCTGAACACTGAAGCTTTCTTT
>TRBD1|TRBV6-1|many|TRBJ1-6
CASSSDRPNSPLHF
TGTGCCAGCAGTTCGGACAGGCCAAATTCACCCCTCCACTTT
>.|TRBV30|many|TRBJ2-1
CAWSVLSGYNEQFF
TGTGCCTGGAGTGTACTGAGCGGGTACAATGAGCAGTTCTTC
>TRBD1|TRBV18|many|TRBJ1-1
CASSPGTEHTEAFF
TGTGCCAGCTCACCAGGGACAGAACACACTGAAGCTTTCTTT